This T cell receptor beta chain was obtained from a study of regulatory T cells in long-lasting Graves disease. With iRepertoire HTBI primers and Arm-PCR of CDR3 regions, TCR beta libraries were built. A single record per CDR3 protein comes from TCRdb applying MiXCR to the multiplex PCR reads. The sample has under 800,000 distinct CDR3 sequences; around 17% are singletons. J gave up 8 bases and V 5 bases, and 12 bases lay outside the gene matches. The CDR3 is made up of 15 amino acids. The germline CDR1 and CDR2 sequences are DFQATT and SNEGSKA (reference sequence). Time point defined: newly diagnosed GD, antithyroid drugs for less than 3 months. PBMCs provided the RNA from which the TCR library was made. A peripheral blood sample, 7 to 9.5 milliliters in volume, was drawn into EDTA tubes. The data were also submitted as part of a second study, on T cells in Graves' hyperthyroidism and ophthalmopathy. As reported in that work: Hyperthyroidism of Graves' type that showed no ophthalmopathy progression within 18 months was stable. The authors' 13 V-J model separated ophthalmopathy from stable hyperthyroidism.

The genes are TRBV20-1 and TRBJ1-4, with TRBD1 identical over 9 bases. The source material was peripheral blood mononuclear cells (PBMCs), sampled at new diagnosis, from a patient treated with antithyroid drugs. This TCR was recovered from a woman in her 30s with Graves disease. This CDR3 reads CSAAGQGFHQEKLFF. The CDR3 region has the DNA TGCAGTGCTGCGGGACAGGGCTTTCATCAGGAAAAACTGTTTTTT.